The entry that follows covers one T cell receptor (beta chain) sequence. Its antigen is as yet unknown. The source of the sample is a study of T cell clones after liver transplantation. The wider study: A pre-transplant mixed lymphocyte reaction with TCRbeta sequencing defined graft-donor-reactive clones followed in post-transplant blood. Blood was drawn pre-transplant, before withdrawal, and after full or failed withdrawal.

Method: immunoSEQ multiplex PCR; TCRdb's copy keeps in-frame clones and lacks some. Of some 45,000 clones in the sample, more than 70% were seen once. Notes on the study in general: The donor-reactive repertoire was only partly measurable in a couple of subjects, lacking donor cells.

CDR3 length equals 16 residues. The V gene's germline CDR1 is MNHEY and CDR2 SMNVEV (reference sequence). V trimming: 8 bases; J trimming: 0 bases; junction bases outside the gene matches: 13. This chain joins TRBV27 and TRBJ2-7, with 7 bases that match TRBD1. The sample was CD4+ T cells from blood, taken 24 months after liver transplant. The sequence came from a human patient who received a liver transplant. Some of the T cells might come from the graft donor. CDR3 DNA sequence: TGTGCCAGCCTGTCGGATTTGGGACAGCTCTCCTACGAGCAGTACTTC. This sequence encodes CASLSDLGQLSYEQYF.